The 9 T cell receptor beta chains listed next were all sequenced from one sample in a study of cytomegalovirus exposure and HLA in healthy donors. The primer mix had 60 Vbeta and 13 Jbeta primers. Assay used: immunoSEQ multiplex PCR; TCRdb lists only in-frame clones, some missing. The table lists 200,000 to 250,000 clones, about 89% of them singletons, with about 1% in the top ten. Source material: PBMCs. The source is a woman younger than 30 in good health and CMV-seronegative.

This rearrangement joins TRBV6-6 to TRBJ1-1, with a tentative D call TRBD1 (6 bases). The CDR3 runs 13 residues. Germline CDR1 is MNHNY and CDR2 is SVGAGI (reference sequence). Between the trimmed V and J ends, which lost 5 bases and 7 bases, there was a span of 14 bases. Here the CDR3 reads CASSTTGYGEAFF. The DNA for the CDR3 is TGTGCCAGCAGTACTACAGGGTATGGTGAAGCTTTCTTT.

This clone was recorded only once. CDR3 loop: CATSSLPGLAGVSHYYEQYF. As DNA, the CDR3 is TGTGCCACCAGCAGCCTCCCGGGACTAGCGGGGGTCTCTCACTACTACGAGCAGTACTTC. V gene TRBV15 combines with J gene TRBJ2-7, with 14 nucleotides matching TRBD2. V lost 3 bases to trimming and J lost 3 bases; unmatched junction nucleotides: 16. The CDR3 runs 20 residues. Germline V gene sequence: CDR1 LNHNV, CDR2 YYDKDF (reference sequence).

This clone has a handful of counts. The chain employs TRBV10-3 and TRBJ2-3; D might be TRBD1 (5 bases). The length of the CDR3 is 13 residues. Germline CDR1 ENHRY, CDR2 SYGVKD. Trimming cost V 6 bases and J 3 bases, with 10 bases left between them. The CDR3 DNA reads TGTGCCATCAGACCGACAGATACAGATACGCAGTATTTT. This codes for CAIRPTDTDTQYF.

This clone was seen only a few times. The chain is built from TRBV2 and TRBJ2-3, with TRBD2 identical over 9 bases. V was pared by 5 bases and J by 1 base, with 1 base of the junction left unmatched. The germline CDR1 and CDR2 sequences are SNHLY and FYNNEI. The CDR3 contains 14 residues. The chain's CDR3 is CASSWTSGTDTQYF. Written as DNA, the CDR3 is TGTGCCAGCAGTTGGACTAGCGGCACAGATACGCAGTATTTT.

The rearrangement links TRBV6-1 to TRBJ2-1; 12 bases are a match to TRBD2. The germline gives CDR1 MNHNS, CDR2 SASEGT. There are 18 residues in the CDR3. Trimming cost V 2 bases and J 0 bases; bases outside gene matches: 5. As DNA, the CDR3 is TGTGCCAGCAGTGAAAGGGCTAGCGGGGGGGCCTCCTACAATGAGCAGTTCTTC. Translating gives CASSERASGGASYNEQFF.

The V call is TRBV4-1, the J call TRBJ1-2, with D hard to call. Germline CDR1 is MGHRA and CDR2 is YSYEKL. The CDR3 length is 16 residues. Trimming took 5 bases from V and 0 from J, leaving 16 bases between them. CDR3 nucleotides: TGCGCCAGCAGCGAAGGGAGTCCAAGGACTAACTATGGCTACACCTTC. Translation: CASSEGSPRTNYGYTF.

V usage is TRBV4-1 and J usage is TRBJ2-7; 8 nucleotides align to TRBD1. Unmatched junction bases numbered 10, after V lost 3 bases and J lost 6 bases. CDR3 length: 15 amino acids. Germline V gives CDR1 MGHRA, CDR2 YSYEKL. CDR3 residues: CASSQPGTGGVEQYF. CDR3 nucleotide sequence: TGCGCCAGCAGCCAGCCCGGGACAGGAGGAGTCGAGCAGTACTTC.

This clone was counted only a few times. The rearrangement joins TRBV6-5 to TRBJ1-1; tentative D call: TRBD1 (6 bases). Germline V CDR1 and CDR2: MNHEY, SVGAGI. V lost 5 bases, J lost 4 bases, and 14 bases lay in between. The CDR3 consists of 14 residues. The CDR3 sequence: CASSPQGRGTEAFF. The CDR3 DNA reads TGTGCCAGCAGTCCACAGGGACGGGGCACTGAAGCTTTCTTT.

This chain uses TRBV29-1 with TRBJ1-1; weak D call: TRBD1 (6 bases). Between the trimmed V and J ends, which lost 4 bases and 10 bases, there was a span of 13 bases. CDR3 length equals 11 residues. Germline CDR1 reads SQVTM; CDR2 reads ANQGSEA. The CDR3 loop reads CSVAQGNRAFF. The CDR3, as DNA: TGCAGCGTTGCACAGGGAAATAGAGCTTTCTTT.